These 13 T cell receptor beta chains originate from one sample sequenced in a study of Graves' ophthalmopathy and Graves' hyperthyroidism. Amplification of TCR beta CDR3 regions used RNA transcripts. The authors performed first-round RT-PCR with HTBI primers and then a second-round multiplex PCR. One entry per CDR3 protein results from TCRdb running MiXCR on the multiplex PCR reads. The sample yields a few hundred thousand distinct CDR3 sequences, over 15% seen once. Material: peripheral blood. Receptor source: a woman under 30 with stable Graves' hyperthyroidism.

In this sample, this clonotype turned up many times. This rearrangement joins TRBV7-8 to TRBJ2-5; 11 nucleotides line up with TRBD2. Per the germline V gene, CDR1 is SGHVS and CDR2 is FQNEAQ. This CDR3 is built from 16 residues. V lost 5 bases, J lost 3 bases, and 8 bases stayed unmatched. The DNA for the CDR3 is TGTGCCAGCAGCCAATATCCGGGACTAGCGGAAGAGACCCAGTACTTC. Translated: CASSQYPGLAEETQYF.

This clonotype was observed at least ten times. V usage is TRBV10-3 and J usage is TRBJ2-7; D not certain. CDR1 ENHRY and CDR2 SYGVKD come from the germline V gene. This CDR3 has 12 amino acids. With 3 bases removed from V and 2 bases from J, the gap between germline ends came to 5 bases. This chain's CDR3 is CAISDKTYEQYF. CDR3 nucleotide sequence: TGTGCCATCAGTGACAAAACCTACGAGCAGTACTTC.

This clonotype was counted ten times or more. This clone may be a read error of a much larger clone one base away. The V gene is TRBV2, the J gene TRBJ2-5; 12 bases match TRBD2. This CDR3 contains 14 residues. Trimming removed 6 bases from V and 5 bases from J; junction bases left unmatched: 4. Germline V gene lookup returns CDR1 SNHLY and CDR2 FYNNEI. CDR3 protein: CASSTGTSGETQYF. In DNA, the CDR3 is TGTGCCAGCAGCACCGGGACTAGCGGGGAGACCCAGTACTTC. The variable domain in full, with the rest retrieved from reference TRBV2 and TRBJ2-5, is EPEVTQTPSHQVTQMGQEVILRCVPISNHLYFYWYRQILGQKVEFLVSFYNNEISEKSEIFDDQFSVERPDGSNFTLKIRSTKLEDSAMYFCASSTGTSGETQYFGPGTRLLVL.

Comments on this clonotype: A junction end diverges from the germline sequence, so it may reflect a read error. The CDR3 loop is CVSSFSGTGYGYTF. The CDR3 DNA reads TGTGTCAGCAGCTTCTCCGGGACAGGGTATGGCTACACCTTC. This chain uses TRBV7-2 with TRBJ1-2, with TRBD1 identical over 9 bases. The CDR3 is made up of 14 amino acids. Germline V gives CDR1 SGHTA, CDR2 FQGNSA.

At least ten counts were recorded for this clonotype. This rearrangement joins TRBV19 to TRBJ1-2, with D hard to call. Trimming took 5 bases from V and 2 from J, leaving 12 bases between them. The CDR3 sequence is 14 residues long. Germline CDR1 LNHDA, CDR2 SQIVND (reference sequence). The CDR3 DNA follows: TGTGCCAGTAGTCCCCACATGGGAAACTATGGCTACACCTTC. As protein: CASSPHMGNYGYTF.

This clonotype was found many times. The V gene is TRBV6-2 or TRBV6-3, the J gene TRBJ2-2, with 13 bases lining up with TRBD2. The germline gives CDR1 MNHEY, CDR2 SVGEGT. J was trimmed by 8 bases and V by 5 bases; bases with no gene match: 5. The CDR3 contains 15 residues. The CDR3 reads CASSPLGLAGGELFF. The CDR3 nucleotides read TGTGCCAGCAGTCCCCTGGGACTAGCGGGGGGGGAGCTGTTTTTT.

This clonotype was recorded many times. The chain joins TRBV12-3 or TRBV12-4 to TRBJ2-7, with D maybe TRBD1 (6 bases). The V gene lost 5 bases and the J gene lost 2 bases, with 16 bases spanning the gap. The CDR3 has 15 residues. CDR3 in amino acids: CASSPQGVGAYEQYF. CDR3 nucleotide sequence: TGTGCCAGCAGTCCACAGGGAGTTGGTGCCTACGAGCAGTACTTC.

Points on this clonotype: A much larger clone lies one base from this, so it may be a read error. The J gene is TRBJ2-5, the V gene TRBV28, with D tentatively TRBD2 (6 bases). CDR1 and CDR2 (germline): MDHEN, SYDVKM. The CDR3 has 15 amino acids. In nucleotides, the CDR3 is TGTGCCAGCAGTTTGGCGGCGGGGCACCAAGAGACCAAGTACTTC. Protein product: CASSLAAGHQETKYF.

This clonotype was recorded many times. The chain's CDR3 is CASSSGTGGTPPYSNQPQHF. In DNA form, the CDR3 reads TGTGCCAGTAGCAGTGGGACAGGGGGCACCCCTCCGTATAGCAATCAGCCCCAGCATTTT. The genes are TRBV19 and TRBJ1-5, with TRBD1 identical over 12 bases. With 6 bases clipped from V and 0 bases from J, the junction kept 15 bases outside the gene matches. Germline V CDR1 and CDR2: LNHDA, SQIVND (reference sequence). CDR3 length equals 20 residues. Complete variable domain (other parts from reference TRBV19 and TRBJ1-5): DGGITQSPKYLFRKEGQNVTLSCEQNLNHDAMYWYRQDPGQGLRLIYYSQIVNDFQKGDIAEGYSVSREKKESFPLTVTSAQKNPTAFYLCASSSGTGGTPPYSNQPQHFGDGTRLSIL.

This clonotype was counted ten times or more. This chain joins TRBV6-1 and TRBJ1-1; possibly TRBD1 for D (5 bases). CDR1 is MNHNS and CDR2 is SASEGT in the germline V gene. Trimming stripped 7 bases from V and 3 bases from J, with 15 bases between. This CDR3 spans 14 amino acids. CDR3 nucleotides: TGTGCCAGCATAAAGAAGGGGTGGGACACTGAAGCTTTCTTT. Amino acids: CASIKKGWDTEAFF.

Many counts were recorded for this clonotype. The rearrangement links TRBV10-3 to TRBJ2-5, with D perhaps TRBD1 or TRBD2 (5 bases each). Germline assignment: CDR1 ENHRY and CDR2 SYGVKD. Trimming shortened V by 5 bases and J by 2 bases, and 15 bases separated the two germline ends. This CDR3 region has 15 residues. In nucleotides, the CDR3 is TGTGCCATCAGTACCTCCGGGACGGTACAAGAGACCCAGTACTTC. It encodes CAISTSGTVQETQYF.

Of note for this clonotype: Just one base apart from a much larger clone, this may be a read error. The rearrangement joins TRBV12-3 or TRBV12-4 to TRBJ2-6; the D call may be TRBD1 or TRBD2 (5 bases each). V shed 2 bases and J shed 2 bases, with 13 bases lying between them. The CDR3 extends over 17 amino acids. The CDR3 nucleotides read TGTGCCAGCAGTTTATCATTGGGGCGGGCTGGGGCCAACGTCCTGACTTTC. The encoded protein is CASSLSLGRAGANVLTF.

This clonotype was detected ten times or more. This chain joins TRBV5-1 and TRBJ1-5, with 7 bases identical to TRBD1. Germline-derived CDR1 and CDR2 are SGHRS and YFSETQ. The ends lost 4 bases at V and 8 bases at J; junction bases unmatched: 9. The CDR3 sequence is 14 residues long. As DNA, the CDR3 is TGCGCCAGCAGCAGGGGACAGTTTGGGGAGCCCCAGCATTTT. Encoded protein: CASSRGQFGEPQHF. Using reference TRBV5-1 and TRBJ1-5 for the parts outside the CDR3, the full variable domain is KAGVTQTPRYLIKTRGQQVTLSCSPISGHRSVSWYQQTPGQGLQFLFEYFSETQRNKGNFPGRFSGRQFSNSRSEMNVSTLELGDSALYLCASSRGQFGEPQHFGDGTRLSIL.